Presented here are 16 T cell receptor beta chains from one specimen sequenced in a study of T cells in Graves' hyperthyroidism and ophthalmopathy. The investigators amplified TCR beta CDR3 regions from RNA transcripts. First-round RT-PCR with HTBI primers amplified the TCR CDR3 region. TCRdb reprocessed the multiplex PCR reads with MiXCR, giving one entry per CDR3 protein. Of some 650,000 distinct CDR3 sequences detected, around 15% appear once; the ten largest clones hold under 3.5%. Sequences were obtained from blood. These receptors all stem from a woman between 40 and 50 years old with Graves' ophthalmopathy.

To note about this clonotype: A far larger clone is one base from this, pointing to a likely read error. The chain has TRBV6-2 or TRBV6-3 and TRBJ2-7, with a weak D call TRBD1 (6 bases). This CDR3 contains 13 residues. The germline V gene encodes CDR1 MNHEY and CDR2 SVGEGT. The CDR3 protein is CVSSPGQSYEQYF. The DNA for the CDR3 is TGTGTCAGCAGTCCCGGACAGTCCTACGAGCAGTACTTC.

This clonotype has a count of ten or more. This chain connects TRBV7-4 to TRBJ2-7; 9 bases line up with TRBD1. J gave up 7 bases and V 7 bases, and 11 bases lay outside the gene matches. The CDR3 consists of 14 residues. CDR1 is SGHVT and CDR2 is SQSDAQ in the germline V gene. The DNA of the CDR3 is TGTGCCAGCACCGCCCGGGACAGGGTTCTTGAGCAGTACTTC. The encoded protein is CASTARDRVLEQYF.

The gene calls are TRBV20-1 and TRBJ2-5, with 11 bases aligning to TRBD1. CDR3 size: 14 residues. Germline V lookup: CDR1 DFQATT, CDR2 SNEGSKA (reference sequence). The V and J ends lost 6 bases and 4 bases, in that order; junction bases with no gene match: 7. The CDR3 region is CSAPRGQGGETQYF. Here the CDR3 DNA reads TGCAGTGCCCCGAGGGGACAGGGGGGAGAGACCCAGTACTTC.

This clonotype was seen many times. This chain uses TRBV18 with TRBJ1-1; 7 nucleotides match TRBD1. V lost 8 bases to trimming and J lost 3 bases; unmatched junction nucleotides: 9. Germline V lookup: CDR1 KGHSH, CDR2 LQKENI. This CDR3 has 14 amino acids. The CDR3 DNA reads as TGTGCCAGCGCCCGGGGACAGCCGTACACTGAAGCTTTCTTT. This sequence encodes CASARGQPYTEAFF. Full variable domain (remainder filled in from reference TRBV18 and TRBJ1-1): NAGVMQNPRHLVRRRGQEARLRCSPMKGHSHVYWYRQLPEEGLKFMVYLQKENIIDESGMPKERFSAEFPKEGPSILRIQQVVRGDSAAYFCASARGQPYTEAFFGQGTRLTVV.

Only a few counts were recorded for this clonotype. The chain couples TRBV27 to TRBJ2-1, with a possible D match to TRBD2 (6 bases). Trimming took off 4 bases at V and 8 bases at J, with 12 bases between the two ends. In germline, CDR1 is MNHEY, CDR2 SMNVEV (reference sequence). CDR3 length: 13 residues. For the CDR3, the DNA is TGTGCCAGCAGTTCCCACGGGGGAGATGAGCAGTTCTTC. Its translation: CASSSHGGDEQFF.

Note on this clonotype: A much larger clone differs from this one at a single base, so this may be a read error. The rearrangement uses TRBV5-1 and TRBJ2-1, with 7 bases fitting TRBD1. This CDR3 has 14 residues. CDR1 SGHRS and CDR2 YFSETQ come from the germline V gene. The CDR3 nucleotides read TGCGCCGGCAGCTCCCGGACAGGAAACAATGAGCAGTTCTTC. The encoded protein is CAGSSRTGNNEQFF.

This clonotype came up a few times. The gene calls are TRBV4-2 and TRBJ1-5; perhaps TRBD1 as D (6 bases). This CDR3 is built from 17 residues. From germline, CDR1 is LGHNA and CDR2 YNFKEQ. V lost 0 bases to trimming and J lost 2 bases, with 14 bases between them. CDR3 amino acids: CASSQDRGGQGNQPQHF. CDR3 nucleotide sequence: TGTGCCAGCAGCCAAGATCGGGGGGGGCAGGGCAATCAGCCCCAGCATTTT.

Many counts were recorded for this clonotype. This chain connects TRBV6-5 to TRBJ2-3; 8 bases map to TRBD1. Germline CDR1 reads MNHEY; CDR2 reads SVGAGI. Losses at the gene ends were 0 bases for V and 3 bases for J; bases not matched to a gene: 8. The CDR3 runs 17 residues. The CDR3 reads CASSYSRSGGKTDTQYF. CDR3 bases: TGTGCCAGCAGTTACTCCCGCTCAGGGGGCAAGACAGATACGCAGTATTTT.

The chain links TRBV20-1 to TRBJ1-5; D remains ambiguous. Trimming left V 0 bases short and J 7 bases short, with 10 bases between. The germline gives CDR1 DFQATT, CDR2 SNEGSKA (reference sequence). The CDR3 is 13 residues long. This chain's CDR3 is CSARDLSGQPQHF. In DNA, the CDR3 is TGCAGTGCTAGAGATCTTAGCGGGCAGCCCCAGCATTTT.

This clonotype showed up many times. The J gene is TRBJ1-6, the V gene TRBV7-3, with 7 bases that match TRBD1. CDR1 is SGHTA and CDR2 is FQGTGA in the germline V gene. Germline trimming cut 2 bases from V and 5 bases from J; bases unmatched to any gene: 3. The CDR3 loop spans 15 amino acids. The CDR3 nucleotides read TGTGCCAGCAGCTTAGGGGGACAGAATAATTCACCCCTCCACTTT. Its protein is CASSLGGQNNSPLHF.

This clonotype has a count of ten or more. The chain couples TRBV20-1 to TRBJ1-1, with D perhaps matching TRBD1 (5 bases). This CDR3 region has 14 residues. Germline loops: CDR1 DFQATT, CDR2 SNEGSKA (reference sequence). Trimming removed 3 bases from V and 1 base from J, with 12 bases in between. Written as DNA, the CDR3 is TGCAGTGCTAGGTCCTATGACAGGAACACTGAAGCTTTCTTT. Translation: CSARSYDRNTEAFF.

The CDR3, as DNA: TGTGCCAGCAGCTTCGGACAGGGCTTTGAGCAGTTCTTC. Amino acids: CASSFGQGFEQFF. This chain links TRBV6-4 with TRBJ2-1, with 8 nucleotides matching TRBD1. The CDR3 length is 13 residues. The V and J ends lost 6 bases and 9 bases, in that order; junction bases with no gene match: 7. Germline loops: CDR1 MRHNA, CDR2 SNTAGT.

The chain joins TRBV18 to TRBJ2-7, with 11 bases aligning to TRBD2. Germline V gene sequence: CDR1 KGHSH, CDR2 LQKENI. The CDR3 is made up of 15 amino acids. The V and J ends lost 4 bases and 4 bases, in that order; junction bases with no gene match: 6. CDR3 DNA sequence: TGTGCCAGCTCACTATACGGGACTAGCGGTTACGAGCAGTACTTC. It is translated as CASSLYGTSGYEQYF.

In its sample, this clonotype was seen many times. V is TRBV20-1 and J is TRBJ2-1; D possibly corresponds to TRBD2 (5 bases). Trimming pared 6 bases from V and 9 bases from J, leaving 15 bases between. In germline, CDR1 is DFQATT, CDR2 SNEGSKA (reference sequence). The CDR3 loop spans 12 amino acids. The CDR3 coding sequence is TGCAGTGCCCAGACTATCCGGGGTGAGCAGTTCTTC. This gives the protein CSAQTIRGEQFF.

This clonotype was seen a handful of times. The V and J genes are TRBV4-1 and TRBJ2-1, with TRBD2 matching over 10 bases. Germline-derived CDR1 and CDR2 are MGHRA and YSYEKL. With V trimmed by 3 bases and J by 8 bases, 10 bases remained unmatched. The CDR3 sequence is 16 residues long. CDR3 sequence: CASSQPGLARQDEQFF. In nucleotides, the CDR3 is TGCGCCAGCAGCCAGCCGGGACTAGCGAGACAGGATGAGCAGTTCTTC.

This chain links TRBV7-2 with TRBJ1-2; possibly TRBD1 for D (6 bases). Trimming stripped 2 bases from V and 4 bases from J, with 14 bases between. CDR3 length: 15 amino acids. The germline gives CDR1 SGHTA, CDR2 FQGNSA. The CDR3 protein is CASSLHDLGAYGYTF. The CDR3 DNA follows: TGTGCCAGCAGCTTACACGACCTGGGGGCCTATGGCTACACCTTC.